Below are 17 T cell receptor beta chains sequenced from a single sample in a study of CD4 T cells in relation to SARS-CoV-2 and coronaviruses. Sequenced by immunoSEQ multiplex PCR; TCRdb stores in-frame clones only, minus some. This table holds 35,000 to 45,000 clones, roughly 90% found once. The sample comprised memory CD4+ T cells from PBMCs. Every receptor here comes from an adult with COVID-19.

The CDR3 DNA follows: TGTGCCTGGAGAATACCGGGACATTATCCCTACGAGCAGTACTTC. It yields the protein CAWRIPGHYPYEQYF. The V gene is TRBV30, the J gene TRBJ2-7; maybe TRBD1 (6 bases). The ends were cut back, 3 bases at V and 2 bases at J, with 17 bases in the middle. This CDR3 has 15 amino acids. Germline V gives CDR1 GTSNPN, CDR2 SVGIG (reference sequence).

The CDR3 nucleotides read TGTGCCAGTAGTATAGGACTTCTTTCTGGAAACACCATATATTTT. Its protein is CASSIGLLSGNTIYF. The chain is built from TRBV19 and TRBJ1-3; the D is unclear. V gave up 1 base and J gave up 1 base, with 8 bases separating them. The CDR3 extends over 15 amino acids. Germline V gene lookup returns CDR1 LNHDA and CDR2 SQIVND (reference sequence).

The chain uses TRBV7-8 and TRBJ1-2; no clear D gene. The V end was cut by 2 bases, the J end by 10 bases, with 20 bases between. Germline V gene sequence: CDR1 SGHVS, CDR2 FQNEAQ. The CDR3 has 15 amino acids. CDR3 DNA: TGTGCCAGCAGCTTAATGGGGAAACTCAGCGGGGTCTACACCTTC. Its protein is CASSLMGKLSGVYTF.

The V gene is TRBV29-1, the J gene TRBJ1-5, with a possible D match to TRBD1 (6 bases). Germline V CDR1 and CDR2: SQVTM, ANQGSEA. V gave up 3 bases and J gave up 4 bases, with 10 bases separating them. This CDR3 is built from 13 residues. The CDR3 coding sequence is TGCAGCGTTGACGGGGGGCTTAATCAGCCCCAGCATTTT. This translates into CSVDGGLNQPQHF.

This clone was found once. The rearrangement links TRBV6-1 to TRBJ1-2, with a possible D match to TRBD1 (5 bases). This CDR3 is 14 amino acids long. CDR1 is MNHNS, CDR2 SASEGT, per germline. With 3 bases removed from V and 4 bases from J, the gap between germline ends came to 12 bases. CDR3 DNA sequence: TGTGCCAGCAGTGACAGGATAGGGGTCTATGGCTACACCTTC. Residues: CASSDRIGVYGYTF.

This chain links TRBV6-5 with TRBJ2-3, with D perhaps TRBD2 (7 bases). This CDR3 is built from 14 residues. Germline values: CDR1 MNHEY, CDR2 SVGAGI. Trimming took off 6 bases at V and 3 bases at J, with 13 bases between the two ends. For the CDR3, the DNA is TGTGCCAGCAGCTTTCGGGGGGCGACAGATACGCAGTATTTT. This sequence encodes CASSFRGATDTQYF.

The J gene is TRBJ1-4, the V gene TRBV19; tentatively, D is TRBD1 (5 bases). CDR3 length: 17 residues. CDR1 is LNHDA, CDR2 SQIVND, per germline (reference sequence). V was pared by 6 bases and J by 7 bases, with 24 bases between. CDR3 residues: CASSLGTTASPREKLFF. The CDR3 bases are TGTGCCAGTAGCCTGGGAACGACAGCCTCACCTCGTGAAAAACTGTTTTTT.

The V gene is TRBV6-5, the J gene TRBJ2-5, with 9 bases matching TRBD1. CDR3 length: 14 residues. Germline CDR1 reads MNHEY; CDR2 reads SVGAGI. V lost 6 bases, J lost 5 bases, and 7 bases stayed unmatched. Written as DNA, the CDR3 is TGTGCCAGCAGCCCCGGGACAGGGAAGGAGACCCAGTACTTC. It codes for CASSPGTGKETQYF.

The V call is TRBV12-5, the J call TRBJ1-6, with 7 bases aligning to TRBD1. CDR1 LGHNT and CDR2 FRNRAP come from the germline V gene. The CDR3 contains 15 residues. The ends lost 2 bases at V and 7 bases at J; junction bases unmatched: 5. CDR3 amino acids: CASGLSTGDNSPLHF. Written as DNA, the CDR3 is TGTGCTAGTGGTTTGTCTACAGGGGACAATTCACCCCTCCACTTT. Full variable domain (rest looked up from reference TRBV12-5 and TRBJ1-6): DARVTQTPRHKVTEMGQEVTMRCQPILGHNTVFWYRQTMMQGLELLAYFRNRAPLDDSGMPKDRFSAEMPDATLATLKIQPSEPRDSAVYFCASGLSTGDNSPLHFGNGTRLTVT.

The V and J genes are TRBV28 and TRBJ1-5; TRBD1 might be the D (5 bases). The CDR3 consists of 14 residues. The germline V and J ends were trimmed by 3 bases and 6 bases, with 12 bases remaining between them. Germline CDR1 reads MDHEN; CDR2 reads SYDVKM. The CDR3 coding sequence is TGTGCCAGCAGTTTGGGCGGGGGTGCTCAGCCCCAGCATTTT. Amino acids: CASSLGGGAQPQHF.

The chain couples TRBV2 to TRBJ2-1, with D unclear. In germline, CDR1 is SNHLY, CDR2 FYNNEI. The CDR3 runs to 10 residues. V was clipped by 7 bases and J by 9 bases, with 7 bases between them. CDR3 sequence (DNA): TGTGCCAGCACTATTCGTGAGCAGTTCTTC. It encodes CASTIREQFF.

The gene calls are TRBV28 and TRBJ1-1; perhaps TRBD1 as D (5 bases). The CDR3 is 13 residues long. Germline V gene sequence: CDR1 MDHEN, CDR2 SYDVKM. The V end was cut by 0 bases, the J end by 6 bases, with 8 bases between. The CDR3 loop reads CASSLWQGSEAFF. The CDR3, as DNA: TGTGCCAGCAGTTTATGGCAGGGCTCTGAAGCTTTCTTT. Full variable domain (rest looked up from reference TRBV28 and TRBJ1-1): DVKVTQSSRYLVKRTGEKVFLECVQDMDHENMFWYRQDPGLGLRLIYFSYDVKMKEKGDIPEGYSVSREKKERFSLILESASTNQTSMYLCASSLWQGSEAFFGQGTRLTVV.

The chain links TRBV15 to TRBJ1-4; no firm D call. V was shortened by 1 base and J by 8 bases, with 8 bases between the two germline ends. The length of the CDR3 is 13 residues. Germline values: CDR1 LNHNV, CDR2 YYDKDF (reference sequence). As DNA, the CDR3 is TGTGCCACCAGCAGAGCATTCCGGGAAAAACTGTTTTTT. It is translated as CATSRAFREKLFF. Using reference TRBV15 and TRBJ1-4 for the parts outside the CDR3, the full variable domain is DAMVIQNPRYQVTQFGKPVTLSCSQTLNHNVMYWYQQKSSQAPKLLFHYYDKDFNNEADTPDNFQSRRPNTSFCFLDIRSPGLGDTAMYLCATSRAFREKLFFGSGTQLSVL.

The V gene is TRBV7-9, the J gene TRBJ1-4; D might be TRBD1 (6 bases). The CDR3 has 14 residues. In germline, CDR1 is SEHNR, CDR2 FQNEAQ (reference sequence). V was cut by 3 bases and J by 3 bases, with 8 bases left in between. The CDR3 loop reads CASSLNRANEKLFF. For the CDR3, the DNA is TGTGCCAGCAGCTTGAACAGGGCTAATGAAAAACTGTTTTTT.

The rearrangement uses TRBV12-3 or TRBV12-4 and TRBJ2-7; D may be TRBD2 (5 bases). The CDR3 runs 11 residues. CDR3 nucleotide sequence: TGTGCGGTCGGGGAGTACCACGAGCAGTACTTC. As protein: CAVGEYHEQYF.

The chain uses TRBV2 and TRBJ1-6; 10 bases agree with TRBD1. The length of the CDR3 is 14 residues. V dropped 4 bases and J dropped 10; count of bases not matched to a gene: 4. Germline CDR1 and CDR2: SNHLY and FYNNEI. The CDR3 spells CASSGTGGRSPLHF. The CDR3 coding sequence is TGTGCCAGCAGTGGGACAGGGGGTCGGTCACCCCTCCACTTT.

The chain links TRBV6-6 to TRBJ2-7; 9 positions match TRBD1. The V gene's germline CDR1 is MNHNY and CDR2 SVGAGI (reference sequence). With V trimmed by 8 bases and J by 5 bases, 10 bases remained unmatched. This CDR3 spans 14 amino acids. Here the CDR3 DNA reads TGTGCCAGCGGCCCAAGGGACAGGGTCAACGAGCAGTACTTC. This codes for CASGPRDRVNEQYF.